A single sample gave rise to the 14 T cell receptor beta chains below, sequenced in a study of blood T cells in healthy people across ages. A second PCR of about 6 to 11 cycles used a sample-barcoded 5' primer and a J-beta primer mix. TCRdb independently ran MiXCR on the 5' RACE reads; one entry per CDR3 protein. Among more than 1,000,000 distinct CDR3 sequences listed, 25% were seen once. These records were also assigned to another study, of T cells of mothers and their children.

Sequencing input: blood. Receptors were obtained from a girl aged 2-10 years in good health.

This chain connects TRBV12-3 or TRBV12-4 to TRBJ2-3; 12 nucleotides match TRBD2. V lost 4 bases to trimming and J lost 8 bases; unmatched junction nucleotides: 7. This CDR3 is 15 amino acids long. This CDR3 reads CASSSGLAGWGTQYF. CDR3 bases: TGTGCCAGCAGTTCAGGACTAGCGGGATGGGGTACGCAGTATTTT.

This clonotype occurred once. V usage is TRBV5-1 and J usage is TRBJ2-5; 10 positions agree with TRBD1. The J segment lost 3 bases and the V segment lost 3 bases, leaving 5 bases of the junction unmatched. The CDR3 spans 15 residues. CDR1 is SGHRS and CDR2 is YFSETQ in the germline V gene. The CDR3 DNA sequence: TGCGCCAGCAGCTGGGGGACAGGGGTCGAAGAGACCCAGTACTTC. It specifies CASSWGTGVEETQYF.

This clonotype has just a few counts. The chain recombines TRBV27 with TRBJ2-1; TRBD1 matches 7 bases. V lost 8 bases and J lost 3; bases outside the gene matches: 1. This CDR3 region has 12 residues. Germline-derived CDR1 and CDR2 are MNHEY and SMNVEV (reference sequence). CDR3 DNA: TGTGCCAGCGGGGACAGCTACAATGAGCAGTTCTTC. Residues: CASGDSYNEQFF.

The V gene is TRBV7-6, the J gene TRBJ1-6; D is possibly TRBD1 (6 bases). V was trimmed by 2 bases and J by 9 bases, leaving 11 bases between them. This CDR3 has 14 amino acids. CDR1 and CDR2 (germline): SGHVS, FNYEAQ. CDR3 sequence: CASSLSGEGSPLHF. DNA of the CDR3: TGTGCCAGCAGCTTATCAGGGGAAGGTTCACCCCTCCACTTT.

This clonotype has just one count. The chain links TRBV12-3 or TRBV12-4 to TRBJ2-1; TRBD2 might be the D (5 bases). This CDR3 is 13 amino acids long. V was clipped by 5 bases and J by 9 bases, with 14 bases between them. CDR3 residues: CASSPTREGEQFF. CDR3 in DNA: TGTGCCAGCAGTCCCACTCGTGAGGGTGAGCAGTTCTTC.

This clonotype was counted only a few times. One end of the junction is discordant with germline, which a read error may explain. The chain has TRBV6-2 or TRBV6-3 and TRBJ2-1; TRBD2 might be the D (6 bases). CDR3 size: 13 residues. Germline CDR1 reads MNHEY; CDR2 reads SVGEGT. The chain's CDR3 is CASNRDSHNEQFF. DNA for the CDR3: TGTGCCAGCAATCGGGACTCCCACAATGAGCAGTTCTTC.

The CDR3 DNA is TGCAGTGCTAGAGTAGCCGTCCCCAACTATGGCTACACCTTC. It encodes CSARVAVPNYGYTF. This sequence joins TRBV20-1 and TRBJ1-2; no clear D gene. Germline V gene data show CDR1 as DFQATT and CDR2 as SNEGSKA (reference sequence). The germline V and J ends were trimmed by 1 base and 2 bases, with 11 bases remaining between them. The CDR3 extends over 14 amino acids.

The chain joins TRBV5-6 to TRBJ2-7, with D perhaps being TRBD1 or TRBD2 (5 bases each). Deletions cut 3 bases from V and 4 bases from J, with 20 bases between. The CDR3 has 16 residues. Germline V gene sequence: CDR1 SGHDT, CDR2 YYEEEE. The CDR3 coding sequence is TGTGCCAGCAGCTCCTCCGGGGCAGGATTTCCATACGAGCAGTACTTC. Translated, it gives CASSSSGAGFPYEQYF.

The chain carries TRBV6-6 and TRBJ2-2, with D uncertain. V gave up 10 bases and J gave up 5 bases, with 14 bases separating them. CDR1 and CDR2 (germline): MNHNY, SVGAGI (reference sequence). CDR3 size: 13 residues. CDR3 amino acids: CATQYLGTGELFF. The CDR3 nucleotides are TGTGCCACACAGTATTTGGGGACCGGGGAGCTGTTTTTT.

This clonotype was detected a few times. Here the CDR3 reads CASSQDYSLDSLNGYTF. Written as DNA, the CDR3 is TGCGCCAGCAGCCAAGATTACTCTTTGGACAGTTTGAATGGCTACACCTTC. The chain links TRBV4-3 to TRBJ1-2; D is perhaps TRBD1 (6 bases). This CDR3 is 17 amino acids long. V gave up 0 bases and J gave up 6 bases, with 20 bases separating them. Germline CDR1 LGHNA, CDR2 YSLEER.

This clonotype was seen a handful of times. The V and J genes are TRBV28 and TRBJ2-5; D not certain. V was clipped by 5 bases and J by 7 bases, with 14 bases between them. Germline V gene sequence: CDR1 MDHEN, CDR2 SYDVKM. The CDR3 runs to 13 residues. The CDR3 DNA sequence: TGTGCCAGCAGTCATCAGCCCGAGTGGACCCAGTACTTC. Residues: CASSHQPEWTQYF.

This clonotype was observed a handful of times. CDR3 sequence: CASSPAGPGYYEQYF. In nucleotides, the CDR3 is TGTGCCAGCAGCCCTGCGGGACCTGGGTACTACGAGCAGTACTTC. The chain recombines TRBV7-2 with TRBJ2-5, with D possibly TRBD2 on 6 matching bases. The J call could be wrong; TRBJ2-7 is a better fit for the DNA end. Per germline, CDR1 SGHTA and CDR2 FQGNSA. This CDR3 region has 15 residues.

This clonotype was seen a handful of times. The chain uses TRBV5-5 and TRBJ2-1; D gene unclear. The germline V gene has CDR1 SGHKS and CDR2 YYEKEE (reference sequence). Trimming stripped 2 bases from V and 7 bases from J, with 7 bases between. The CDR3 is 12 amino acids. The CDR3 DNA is TGTGCCAGCAGCTTTTGGAGTAATGAGCAGTTCTTC. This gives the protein CASSFWSNEQFF.

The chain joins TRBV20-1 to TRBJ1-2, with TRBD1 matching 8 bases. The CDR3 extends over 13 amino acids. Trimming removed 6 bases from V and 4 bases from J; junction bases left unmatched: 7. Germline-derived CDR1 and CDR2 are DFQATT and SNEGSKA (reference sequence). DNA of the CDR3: TGCAGTGCGCCGGACAGGGCGAGCTATGGCTACACCTTC. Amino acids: CSAPDRASYGYTF.